This T cell receptor beta chain comes out of a study of CD8+ T cells in alopecia areata. Germline V gene data show CDR1 as MGHRA and CDR2 as YSYEKL. This CDR3 has 14 amino acids. V lost 0 bases and J lost 6, with 9 bases in between. Reverse transcribed after extraction, RNA yielded cDNA as the sequencing template. Here immunoSEQ multiplex PCR was the method, and the copy in TCRdb shows in-frame clones only, minus some. Altogether about 130,000 clones are present, 45% to 65% being singletons, with the ten largest covering 3.5% to 5.5%. From alopecia areata patients, lesional scalp punch biopsies and peripheral blood were collected. This clone occurred a few times. Its antigen is still unknown. Study-wide findings and caveats: Lesional tissue from the scalp (especially in alopecia totalis/universalis) showed higher clonality than normal scalp.

The sequence was collected from a human donor with alopecia areata. The chain has TRBV4-1 and TRBJ1-5; D remains unclear. The starting material was CD4+ T cells sorted from blood, obtained at week 0. This CDR3 is CASSQERVSQPQHF. DNA of the CDR3: TGCGCCAGCAGCCAAGAACGAGTCAGTCAGCCCCAGCATTTT.